The 14 T cell receptor beta chains presented below share a single source sample, sequenced in a study of blood T cell repertoires in COVID-19. Repertoires were generated with immunoSEQ multiplex PCR, while TCRdb's copy carries only in-frame clones and drops some. Of roughly 700,000 clones listed, about 90% are singletons. Specimen: peripheral blood. Source of these receptors: a woman in her late teens or twenties with acute or convalescent COVID-19.

V gene TRBV7-2 combines with J gene TRBJ1-6; D ambiguous. Germline lookup yields CDR1 SGHTA and CDR2 FQGNSA. This CDR3 is built from 13 residues. Trimming took 5 bases from V and 10 from J, leaving 12 bases between them. CDR3 in DNA: TGTGCCAGCAGCCCGGGAGTGTACTCACCCCTCCACTTT. Translating it yields CASSPGVYSPLHF.

V and J are TRBV6-5 and TRBJ1-2; no clear D. With 2 bases removed from V and 4 bases from J, the gap between germline ends came to 8 bases. The CDR3 is made up of 13 amino acids. The germline V gene encodes CDR1 MNHEY and CDR2 SVGAGI. For the CDR3, the DNA is TGTGCCAGCAGTTACCGTGGAGTCTATGGCTACACCTTC. Its translation is CASSYRGVYGYTF.

This rearrangement joins TRBV19 to TRBJ1-5; no clear D. This CDR3 has 14 residues. Trimming stripped 8 bases from V and 5 bases from J, with 16 bases between. Per the germline V gene, CDR1 is LNHDA and CDR2 is SQIVND (reference sequence). As DNA, the CDR3 is TGTGCCAGTGCCTGGGGAACGAGGGATCAGCCCCAGCATTTT. The encoded protein is CASAWGTRDQPQHF.

The gene calls are TRBV7-8 and TRBJ1-5; D remains unclear. V lost 2 bases and J lost 5, with 7 bases in between. CDR3 size: 13 residues. Per the germline V gene, CDR1 is SGHVS and CDR2 is FQNEAQ. The CDR3 nucleotides read TGTGCCAGCAGCTTATCCCCTGATCAGCCCCAGCATTTT. Its protein is CASSLSPDQPQHF. The entire variable domain, with the rest obtained from reference TRBV7-8 and TRBJ1-5, is as follows: GAGVSQSPRYKVAKRGQDVALRCDPISGHVSLFWYQQALGQGPEFLTYFQNEAQLDKSGLPSDRFFAERPEGSVSTLKIQRTQQEDSAVYLCASSLSPDQPQHFGDGTRLSIL.

The chain joins TRBV6-5 to TRBJ2-2, with 7 nucleotides matching TRBD2. The CDR3 is 16 amino acids. Germline V gene sequence: CDR1 MNHEY, CDR2 SVGAGI. The J segment lost 6 bases and the V segment lost 2 bases, leaving 9 bases of the junction unmatched. The CDR3 DNA follows: TGTGCCAGCAGTTACCGGGACTACCCCGGGGCCGGGGAGCTGTTTTTT. It encodes CASSYRDYPGAGELFF.

The chain has TRBV12-5 and TRBJ1-5; the D gene is possibly TRBD1 (6 bases). The CDR3 runs to 16 residues. Germline-derived CDR1 and CDR2 are LGHNT and FRNRAP. V was trimmed by 6 bases and J by 5 bases, leaving 20 bases between them. The CDR3 nucleotides read TGTGCTAGTGGCCTAAAACGGGACACGAGGGATCAGCCCCAGCATTTT. It specifies CASGLKRDTRDQPQHF.

This sequence joins TRBV6-2 or TRBV6-3 and TRBJ1-2, with a weak D call TRBD1 (6 bases). The V gene's germline CDR1 is MNHEY and CDR2 SVGEGT. The CDR3 sequence is 16 residues long. Trimming took off 6 bases at V and 4 bases at J, with 21 bases between the two ends. This CDR3 reads CASSQGFGDGAYGYTF. As DNA, the CDR3 is TGTGCCAGCAGCCAGGGGTTTGGTGACGGAGCCTATGGCTACACCTTC.

The chain joins TRBV15 to TRBJ1-1; possibly TRBD1 for D (6 bases). CDR1 is LNHNV, CDR2 YYDKDF, per germline (reference sequence). With 5 bases removed from V and 5 bases from J, the gap between germline ends came to 18 bases. This CDR3 is 15 amino acids long. The CDR3: CATSGVLGARTEAFF. The CDR3 DNA follows: TGTGCCACCAGCGGAGTATTGGGGGCGAGAACTGAAGCTTTCTTT.

This sequence joins TRBV6-5 and TRBJ2-7, with 8 nucleotides matching TRBD1. V lost 5 bases to trimming and J lost 2 bases; unmatched junction nucleotides: 5. CDR3 length equals 14 residues. Germline CDR1 and CDR2: MNHEY and SVGAGI. The CDR3 DNA reads TGTGCCAGCAGTCGACAGGGGCGGACCTACGAGCAGTACTTC. Amino acid sequence: CASSRQGRTYEQYF.

The DNA for the CDR3 is TGTGCCAGCAGTTACGGAAACAGGGACCACGAGCAGTACTTC. Translating it yields CASSYGNRDHEQYF. The V call is TRBV6-6, the J call TRBJ2-7; possibly TRBD1 for D (6 bases). Deletions cut 2 bases from V and 5 bases from J, with 13 bases between. CDR1 is MNHNY, CDR2 SVGAGI, per germline (reference sequence). The CDR3 is 14 residues long.

V is TRBV15 and J is TRBJ1-6; tentatively, D is TRBD1 (5 bases). The CDR3 spans 14 residues. Germline lookup yields CDR1 LNHNV and CDR2 YYDKDF (reference sequence). The germline V and J ends were trimmed by 0 bases and 14 bases, with 14 bases remaining between them. In DNA, the CDR3 is TGTGCCACCAGCAGAGATGGTCGGGGGTCAACCCTCCACTTT. Amino acid sequence: CATSRDGRGSTLHF.

The genes are TRBV7-8 and TRBJ1-2, with D possibly TRBD1 on 6 matching bases. The CDR3 has 14 residues. CDR1 SGHVS and CDR2 FQNEAQ come from the germline V gene. Trimming took 2 bases from V and 4 from J, leaving 11 bases between them. The DNA for the CDR3 is TGTGCCAGCAGCTTACGGGGACAAGTCTATGGCTACACCTTC. Translated, it gives CASSLRGQVYGYTF.

As regards this clone: At one of its ends the junction is not consistent with the germline gene, which may arise from a read error. The chain joins TRBV27 to TRBJ1-2; possibly TRBD1 for D (5 bases). Germline V gives CDR1 MNHEY, CDR2 SMNVEV (reference sequence). This CDR3 region has 15 residues. The CDR3 DNA reads as TGTGCCAGTAGTTTAGTTCAGCCAGGGCGAGATGGCTACACCTTC. Translating gives CASSLVQPGRDGYTF.

Turning to this clone: Other nucleotide sequences in the sample specify the same CDR3. The CDR3 DNA follows: TGCGCCAGCAGCCGGGGGGGCACTGAAGCTTTCTTT. Its translation: CASSRGGTEAFF. V usage is TRBV5-1 and J usage is TRBJ1-1, with D maybe TRBD1 (5 bases). This CDR3 spans 12 amino acids. Germline assignment: CDR1 SGHRS and CDR2 YFSETQ. Trimming stripped 4 bases from V and 4 bases from J, with 8 bases between.